Below are 12 T cell receptor beta chains sequenced from a single sample in a study of T-cell reconstitution after alpha-beta-depleted transplantation in children. A library of TCRbeta sequences, prepared with unique molecular identifiers, was generated. TCRdb used MiXCR to reprocess the PCR reads, holding one entry per CDR3 protein. The data contain around 250,000 distinct CDR3 sequences, 20% to 30% of them singletons. The specimen comprised PBMCs, sampled before TCRalphabeta/CD19-depleted stem cell transplant. All receptors derive from a girl aged 2-10 years with Fanconi anemia, due to receive a stem cell transplant.

The rearrangement uses TRBV29-1 and TRBJ2-2; 16 nucleotides agree with TRBD2. This CDR3 has 19 amino acids. The V gene's germline CDR1 is SQVTM and CDR2 ANQGSEA. The trim removed 2 bases at V and 0 bases at J, leaving 6 bases unmatched. DNA of the CDR3: TGCAGCGTTGAATGCTTGGGACTAGCGGGAGGGACGAACACCGGGGAGCTGTTTTTT. Encoded protein: CSVECLGLAGGTNTGELFF.

The chain has TRBV29-1 and TRBJ1-6, with D maybe TRBD1 (6 bases). The V and J ends lost 6 bases and 9 bases respectively, with 12 bases between them. CDR3 length equals 12 residues. Germline assignment: CDR1 SQVTM and CDR2 ANQGSEA. CDR3 nucleotide sequence: TGCAGCGTGGGGGGGCGCGGTTCACCCCTCCACTTT. Translation gives CSVGGRGSPLHF.

This clonotype was seen a handful of times. This sequence joins TRBV12-3 or TRBV12-4 and TRBJ2-2; 9 bases are shared with TRBD2. With 2 bases clipped from V and 5 bases from J, the junction kept 3 bases outside the gene matches. The CDR3 has 15 residues. CDR3 sequence: CASSLLAGETGELFF. CDR3 sequence (DNA): TGTGCCAGCAGTTTATTAGCGGGAGAAACCGGGGAGCTGTTTTTT.

This clonotype was counted many times. The chain couples TRBV28 to TRBJ2-1; perhaps TRBD2 as D (6 bases). The CDR3 consists of 14 residues. V lost 2 bases to trimming and J lost 6 bases, with 11 bases between them. From germline, CDR1 is MDHEN and CDR2 SYDVKM. This CDR3 reads CASSLTILANEQFF. DNA for the CDR3: TGTGCCAGCAGTTTAACCATACTAGCCAATGAGCAGTTCTTC.

The genes are TRBV29-1 and TRBJ1-2; D perhaps matches TRBD1 (5 bases). V lost 7 bases and J lost 8, with 11 bases in between. Germline assignment: CDR1 SQVTM and CDR2 ANQGSEA. This CDR3 contains 10 residues. The CDR3 loop is CSAGRGGYTF. The DNA for the CDR3 is TGCAGCGCTGGAAGGGGAGGCTACACCTTC.

CDR3 region: CASSPRTDEAFF. The DNA of the CDR3 is TGTGCCAGCAGCCCCAGGACCGACGAAGCTTTCTTT. This chain links TRBV12-3 or TRBV12-4 with TRBJ1-1; no clear D. CDR3 length: 12 amino acids. V dropped 6 bases and J dropped 8 bases, with 13 bases sitting between them.

This clonotype has more than one count but fewer than ten. V and J are TRBV7-3 and TRBJ2-1; TRBD2 aligns across 13 bases. Germline V gene data show CDR1 as SGHTA and CDR2 as FQGTGA. CDR3 length: 18 residues. V lost 5 bases and J lost 0; bases outside the gene matches: 7. The CDR3, as DNA: TGTGCCAGCAGCCCCGGACTAGCGGGAGAAAGCTCCTACAATGAGCAGTTCTTC. The encoded protein is CASSPGLAGESSYNEQFF.

The sample holds many counts of this clonotype. J is TRBJ1-1 and V is TRBV20-1; 8 nucleotides line up with TRBD1. V shed 2 bases and J 0 bases; nucleotides not matched to a gene: 2. Germline V gene sequence: CDR1 DFQATT, CDR2 SNEGSKA (reference sequence). The CDR3 length is 14 residues. The CDR3 DNA is TGCAGTGCTAGATCGGACAGGGTGAACACTGAAGCTTTCTTT. It translates to CSARSDRVNTEAFF.

This clonotype has a count of ten or more. The chain recombines TRBV5-1 with TRBJ2-7; 8 bases align to TRBD1. J was trimmed by 0 bases and V by 6 bases; bases with no gene match: 5. This CDR3 has 14 amino acids. The V gene's germline CDR1 is SGHRS and CDR2 YFSETQ. Here the CDR3 reads CASTGGISSYEQYF. CDR3 DNA: TGCGCCAGCACAGGGGGCATTAGCTCCTACGAGCAGTACTTC.

This clonotype was observed at least ten times. CDR3 coding DNA: TGTGCCAGCAGTTACTCTAGTGAGGGTTACGAGCAGTACTTC. Its protein product is CASSYSSEGYEQYF. The chain uses TRBV6-5 and TRBJ2-7, with a possible D match to TRBD2 (5 bases). The CDR3 has 14 amino acids. Looked up from germline, CDR1 is MNHEY and CDR2 is SVGAGI. The V end lost 0 bases, the J end lost 4 bases, and 10 bases lay between the germline ends.

The rearrangement uses TRBV29-1 and TRBJ2-5; 8 bases are a match to TRBD1. Germline trimming cut 6 bases from V and 6 bases from J; bases unmatched to any gene: 6. This CDR3 is built from 12 residues. Germline V gene sequence: CDR1 SQVTM, CDR2 ANQGSEA. The CDR3 spells CSVPDRGQTQYF. The CDR3 DNA reads TGCAGCGTCCCAGACAGGGGCCAGACCCAGTACTTC.

The rearrangement links TRBV28 to TRBJ2-7; 11 positions agree with TRBD2. The CDR3 extends over 15 amino acids. V was clipped by 6 bases and J by 2 bases; unmatched bases: 6. The germline V gene has CDR1 MDHEN and CDR2 SYDVKM. The CDR3 DNA reads TGTGCCAGCAGGTATAGCGGGAGGGATGCCTACGAGCAGTACTTC. It codes for CASRYSGRDAYEQYF.